This T cell receptor beta chain was identified during a study of OX40 agonist ivuxolimab in advanced cancers. For the study at large: From about 23 to 85 years was the age range, with a mean of approximately 63 years, and 70% to 85% were male.

V was cut by 5 bases and J by 1 base, with 8 bases left in between. The CDR3 is made up of 13 amino acids. Germline V lookup: CDR1 SGHTA, CDR2 FQGNSA. TCRdb's copy holds only in-frame clones and misses some; the assay was immunoSEQ multiplex PCR. The sample includes tens of thousands of clones, about 88% seen only once; the top ten take about an eighth. This specimen consisted of CD4+ or CD8+ T cells sorted from blood, obtained in a trial of the OX40 agonist ivuxolimab. This TCR came from an adult with an advanced solid tumor such as melanoma, head and neck, liver or kidney cancer. V and J are TRBV7-2 and TRBJ2-5, with TRBD2 as a possible D gene (5 bases). Here the CDR3 DNA reads TGTGCCAGCAGCCCAGCGGTCCAAGAGACCCAGTACTTC. It yields the protein CASSPAVQETQYF.